These T cell receptor beta chains were read from a single sample in a study of human T cells and chemical hapten exposure. TCRdb re-analysed the RACE reads in MiXCR, keeping a single row per CDR3 protein. Of roughly 180,000 distinct CDR3 sequences detected, 13% to 15% appear once; the ten largest clones hold 1.5% to 2%. The sample in question was whole blood, obtained in connection with sensitization to the hapten diphenylcyclopropenone (DPC). The receptors come from a woman in her twenties or thirties with alopecia areata. Some clones in this sample may be carry-over from other donors' samples. Each CDR3 is given with its conserved first and last residue. D genes are given only for firm matches. Clone size is stated in some rows and not others, as once, few, many or a class when expanded.

V gene	clone size	D gene	J gene	CDR3 protein	CDR3 DNA
TRBV6-2/TRBV6-3	-	-	TRBJ2-3	CASSQRGAGDTQYF	TGTGCCAGCAGCCAACGGGGGGCGGGAGATACGCAGTATTTT
TRBV9	few	TRBD1	TRBJ2-1	CASSGERQGAIDEQFF	TGTGCCAGCAGCGGAGAACGGCAGGGGGCAATTGATGAGCAGTTCTTC
TRBV10-3	few	-	TRBJ1-1	CAISIPGANTEAFF	TGTGCCATCAGTATCCCAGGGGCGAACACTGAAGCTTTCTTT
TRBV24-1	few	TRBD1	TRBJ1-2	CATGDSNYGYTF	TGTGCCACCGGGGACAGCAACTATGGCTACACCTTC
TRBV6-2/TRBV6-3	many	-	TRBJ1-1	CASSYAVPTTEAFF	TGTGCCAGCAGTTACGCAGTACCCACCACTGAAGCTTTCTTT
TRBV4-3	few	-	TRBJ1-1	CASSQDWGNTEAFF	TGCGCCAGCAGCCAAGATTGGGGGAACACTGAAGCTTTCTTT
TRBV6-5	many	-	TRBJ1-1	CASSRWVVGEGDTEAFF	TGTGCCAGCAGCCGCTGGGTTGTGGGGGAGGGAGACACTGAAGCTTTCTTT
TRBV5-4	-	-	TRBJ1-4	CASSSAATIEKLFF	TGTGCCAGCAGCTCAGCAGCAACTATTGAAAAACTGTTTTTT
TRBV7-9	-	-	TRBJ2-2	CASSSFDPNTGELFF	TGTGCCAGCAGCTCGTTCGACCCGAACACCGGGGAGCTGTTTTTT
TRBV20-1	few	-	TRBJ2-7	CSVRGGEQYF	TGCAGTGTAAGAGGGGGCGAGCAGTACTTC
TRBV4-2	-	TRBD2	TRBJ2-7	CASSQGGGVPYEQYF	TGTGCCAGCAGCCAAGGGGGAGGGGTCCCCTACGAGCAGTACTTC
TRBV7-9	few	-	TRBJ1-2	CASSLEWSRDGYTF	TGTGCCAGCAGCTTAGAATGGAGTAGGGATGGCTACACCTTC
TRBV10-3	-	TRBD2	TRBJ2-2	CAISESGLAGARTGELFF	TGTGCCATCAGTGAGTCCGGACTAGCGGGAGCTCGGACCGGGGAGCTGTTTTTT
TRBV6-5	-	TRBD1	TRBJ2-6	CASSLIRTGAGANVLTF	TGTGCCAGCAGCCTTATTCGGACAGGGGCCGGGGCCAACGTCCTGACTTTC
TRBV15	many	TRBD1	TRBJ1-1	CATSRVDRGAARRTEAFF	TGTGCCACCAGCAGAGTCGACAGGGGAGCCGCACGGAGGACTGAAGCTTTCTTT
TRBV10-3	few	-	TRBJ2-7	CAISELPGTYEQYF	TGTGCCATCAGTGAATTACCTGGGACCTACGAGCAGTACTTC
TRBV6-4	-	-	TRBJ2-1	CANYNEQFF	TGTGCCAACTACAATGAGCAGTTCTTC
TRBV6-1	few	-	TRBJ2-7	CASSRYEDSPYF	TGTGCCAGCAGCCGATACGAGGACTCGCCGTACTTC
TRBV3-1	few	-	TRBJ2-2	CASWSTGELFF	TGTGCCAGCTGGAGCACCGGGGAGCTGTTTTTT
TRBV29-1	many	-	TRBJ2-7	CSVGVAQGQYF	TGCAGCGTTGGAGTTGCGCAGGGGCAGTACTTC
TRBV3-1	few	-	TRBJ2-3	CASSQGRRPDTQYF	TGTGCCAGCAGCCAAGGAAGGCGGCCAGATACGCAGTATTTT
TRBV12-3/TRBV12-4	-	-	TRBJ1-5	CASSLDADQPQHF	TGTGCCAGCAGTTTAGACGCGGACCAGCCCCAGCATTTT
TRBV29-1	-	-	TRBJ2-5	CSVQPQAGRSQYF	TGCAGCGTACAACCACAGGCGGGGAGGTCCCAGTACTTC
TRBV7-6	many	-	TRBJ2-3	CASRTTVNTDTQYF	TGTGCCAGCAGGACCACTGTGAACACAGATACGCAGTATTTT
TRBV6-2/TRBV6-3	many	TRBD2	TRBJ2-5	CASSNSLAGVGETQYF	TGTGCCAGCAGTAATAGCCTAGCGGGAGTTGGAGAGACCCAGTACTTC
TRBV27	few	-	TRBJ2-1	CASRPGSAGTWEQFF	TGTGCCAGCAGACCCGGATCTGCGGGGACCTGGGAGCAGTTCTTC
TRBV6-1	few	-	TRBJ2-7	CAARGSYEQYF	TGTGCCGCCCGGGGCTCCTACGAGCAGTACTTC
TRBV6-2/TRBV6-3	-	-	TRBJ1-1	CASKQELNTEAFF	TGTGCCAGCAAGCAGGAACTTAACACTGAAGCTTTCTTT
TRBV6-2/TRBV6-3	few	TRBD2	TRBJ2-3	CASRETSDLDTQYF	TGTGCCAGCAGGGAGACTAGCGACTTGGATACGCAGTATTTT
TRBV7-2	few	TRBD2	TRBJ2-2	CASSLVESSGTSGQLGELFF	TGTGCCAGCAGCTTAGTTGAATCCTCCGGGACTAGCGGGCAGTTGGGGGAGCTGTTTTTT
TRBV7-2	many	TRBD2	TRBJ2-1	CASSVSSGRFVREQFF	TGTGCCAGCAGCGTAAGTAGCGGGAGGTTTGTCCGGGAGCAGTTCTTC